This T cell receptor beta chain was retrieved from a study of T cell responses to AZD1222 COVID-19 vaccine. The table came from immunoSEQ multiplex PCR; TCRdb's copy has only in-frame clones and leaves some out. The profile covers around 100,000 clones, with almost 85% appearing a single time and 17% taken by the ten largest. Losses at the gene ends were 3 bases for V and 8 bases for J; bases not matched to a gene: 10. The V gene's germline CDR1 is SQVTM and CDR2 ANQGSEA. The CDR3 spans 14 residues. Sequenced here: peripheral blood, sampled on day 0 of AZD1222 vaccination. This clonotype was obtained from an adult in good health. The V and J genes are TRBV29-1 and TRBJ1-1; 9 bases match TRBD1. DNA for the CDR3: TGCAGCGTTGACGGGGGACAGGGCGCGCCCGAAGCTTTCTTT. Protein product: CSVDGGQGAPEAFF.